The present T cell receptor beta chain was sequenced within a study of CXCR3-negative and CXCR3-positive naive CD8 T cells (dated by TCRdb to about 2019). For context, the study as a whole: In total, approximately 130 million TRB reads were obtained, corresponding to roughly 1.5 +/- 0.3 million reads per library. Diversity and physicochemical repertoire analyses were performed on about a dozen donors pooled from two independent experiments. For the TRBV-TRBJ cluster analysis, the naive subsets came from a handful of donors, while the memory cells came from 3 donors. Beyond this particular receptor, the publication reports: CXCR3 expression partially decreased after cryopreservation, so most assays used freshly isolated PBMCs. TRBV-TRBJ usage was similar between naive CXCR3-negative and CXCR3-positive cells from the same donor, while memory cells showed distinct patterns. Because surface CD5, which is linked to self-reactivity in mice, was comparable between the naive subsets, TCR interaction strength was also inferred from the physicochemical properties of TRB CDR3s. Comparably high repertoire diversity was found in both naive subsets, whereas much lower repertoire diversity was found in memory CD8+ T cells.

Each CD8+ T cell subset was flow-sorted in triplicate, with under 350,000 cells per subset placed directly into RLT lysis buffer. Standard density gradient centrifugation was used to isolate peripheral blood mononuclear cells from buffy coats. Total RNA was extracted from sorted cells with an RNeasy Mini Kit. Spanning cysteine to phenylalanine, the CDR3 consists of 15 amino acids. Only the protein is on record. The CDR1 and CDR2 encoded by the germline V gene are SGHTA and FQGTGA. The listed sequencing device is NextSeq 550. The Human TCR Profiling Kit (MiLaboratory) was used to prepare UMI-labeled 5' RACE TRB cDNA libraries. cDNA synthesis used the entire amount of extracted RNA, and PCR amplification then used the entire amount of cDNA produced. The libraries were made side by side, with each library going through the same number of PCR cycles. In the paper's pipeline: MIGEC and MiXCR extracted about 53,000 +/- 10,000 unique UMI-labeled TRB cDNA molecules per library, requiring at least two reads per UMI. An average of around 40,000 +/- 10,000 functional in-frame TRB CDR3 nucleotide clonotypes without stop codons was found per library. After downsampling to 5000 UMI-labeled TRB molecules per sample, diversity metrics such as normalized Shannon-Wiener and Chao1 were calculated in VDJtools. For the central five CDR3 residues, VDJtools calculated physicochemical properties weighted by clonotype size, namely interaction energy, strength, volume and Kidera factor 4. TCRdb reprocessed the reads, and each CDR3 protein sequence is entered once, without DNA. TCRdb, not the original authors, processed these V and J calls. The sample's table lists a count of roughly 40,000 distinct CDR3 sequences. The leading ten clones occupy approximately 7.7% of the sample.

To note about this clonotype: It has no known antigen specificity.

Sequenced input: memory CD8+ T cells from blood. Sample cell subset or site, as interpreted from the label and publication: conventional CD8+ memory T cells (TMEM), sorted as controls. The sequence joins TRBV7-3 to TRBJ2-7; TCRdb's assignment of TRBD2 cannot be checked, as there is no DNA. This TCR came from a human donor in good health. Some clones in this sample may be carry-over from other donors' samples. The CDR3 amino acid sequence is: CASSLNAEGWNEQYF.